One and the same sample provided the 6 T cell receptor beta chains below, sequenced in a study of blood T cells in healthy people across ages. A second PCR of 7 to 11 cycles used a sample-barcoded 5' primer and a J-beta primer mix. TCRdb fed the 5' RACE reads into MiXCR, producing one record per CDR3 protein. The sample holds around 500,000 distinct CDR3 sequences; 25% to 35% are singletons and the top ten take approximately 4%. The same data also went into a second study, on T cells of mothers and their children.

Source material: blood. The receptors shown here come from a boy younger than 10 in good health.

This clonotype was seen more than once but under ten times. This chain connects TRBV7-2 to TRBJ1-2, with unresolved D. Trimming took 7 bases from V and 10 from J, leaving 13 bases between them. The germline V gene encodes CDR1 SGHTA and CDR2 FQGNSA. The CDR3 contains 11 residues. The CDR3: CASTPVNAYTF. The CDR3 coding sequence is TGTGCCAGCACCCCGGTTAACGCCTACACCTTC.

This clonotype was counted a few times. CDR3 sequence reads: CASSLVLSQETQYF. The CDR3 DNA sequence: TGTGCCAGCAGCTTGGTTCTGTCCCAAGAGACCCAGTACTTC. The chain employs TRBV5-6 and TRBJ2-5; no firm D call. Germline V gene lookup returns CDR1 SGHDT and CDR2 YYEEEE. The CDR3 loop spans 14 amino acids. V shed 0 bases and J shed 1 base, with 7 bases lying between them.

This chain joins TRBV11-1 and TRBJ2-5; weak D call: TRBD2 (5 bases). The germline gives CDR1 SGHAT, CDR2 FQDESV (reference sequence). V lost 0 bases and J 3 bases, leaving 11 bases between the germline ends. This CDR3 has 15 residues. CDR3 region: CASSLAGVLEETQYF. The CDR3 DNA is TGTGCCAGCAGCTTAGCCGGGGTACTCGAAGAGACCCAGTACTTC.

The rearrangement joins TRBV12-3 or TRBV12-4 to TRBJ2-2, with a tentative D call TRBD1 (6 bases). Trimming took off 6 bases at V and 7 bases at J, with 18 bases between the two ends. The CDR3 spans 15 residues. The CDR3 nucleotides are TGTGCCAGCAGACGTACATCAGGGGTTAGCGGGGAGCTGTTTTTT. It specifies CASRRTSGVSGELFF.

The chain combines TRBV28 with TRBJ2-3; 9 bases line up with TRBD2. This CDR3 is built from 18 residues. V shed 3 bases and J 2 bases; nucleotides not matched to a gene: 12. Germline CDR1 and CDR2: MDHEN and SYDVKM. CDR3: CASSFGISGSVFTDTQYF. CDR3 sequence (DNA): TGTGCCAGCAGTTTCGGTATTAGCGGGAGCGTTTTCACAGATACGCAGTATTTT.

The V and J genes are TRBV18 and TRBJ1-3; D uncertain. CDR3 length equals 15 residues. The V gene's germline CDR1 is KGHSH and CDR2 LQKENI. Trimming took 3 bases from V and 0 from J, leaving 9 bases between them. The CDR3 nucleotides are TGTGCCAGCTCACCTAACAGCCCCTCTGGAAACACCATATATTTT. Its translation is CASSPNSPSGNTIYF.